This record looks at one T cell receptor (beta chain) sequence and its context. Its antigen is unknown. This table comes from immunoSEQ multiplex PCR, and its TCRdb copy is limited to in-frame clones, with some not included. The sample comprises 1,400,000 or so clones, around 98.5% of which are singletons, and about 0.35% rests with the top ten. These data belong to a study of shared clonotypes between healthy human individuals. About the research overall: The cohort comprised a couple of women and a few men. Their ages spanned 18 to 49 years. General study findings and limits: Few donors restricted represented genetic and exposure-history diversity. Rarefaction indicated that sorted-subset sequencing remained incomplete although depth was large.

CDR1 is SGHNT, CDR2 YYREEE, per germline (reference sequence). The CDR3 contains 16 residues. The V end lost 1 base, the J end lost 1 base, and 11 bases lay between the germline ends. Sequencing input: naive CD4+ T cells sorted from blood. Subset reported: CD45RA+ positively selected. The clonotype originates from a young man in good health. The chain uses TRBV5-4 and TRBJ2-2; perhaps TRBD1 as D (5 bases). The chain's CDR3 is CASSLNPQGNTGELFF. The CDR3 nucleotides are TGTGCCAGCAGCTTGAATCCCCAGGGGAACACCGGGGAGCTGTTTTTT.